This T cell receptor beta chain came from a study of shared clonotypes between healthy human individuals. Germline V lookup: CDR1 SGHAT, CDR2 FQNNGV. This CDR3 region has 16 residues. Losses at the gene ends were 2 bases for V and 5 bases for J; bases not matched to a gene: 5. Some clones are missing from TCRdb's copy, which holds only in-frame ones; the method was immunoSEQ multiplex PCR. The profile shows more than 1.2 million clones, 98% to 99% of them singletons. The genes are TRBV11-2 and TRBJ2-1, with TRBD2 identical over 11 bases. Source material: naive CD4+ T cells sorted from blood. Subset specified: CD45RA+ positively selected. This clonotype originated in a man in his thirties or forties in good health. The CDR3 region has the DNA TGTGCCAGCAGCTTATTGCCGGGACTAGCGGACAATGAGCAGTTCTTC. Its translation is CASSLLPGLADNEQFF. Complete variable domain (other parts from reference TRBV11-2 and TRBJ2-1): EAGVAQSPRYKIIEKRQSVAFWCNPISGHATLYWYQQILGQGPKLLIQFQNNGVVDDSQLPKDRFSAERLKGVDSTLKIQPAKLEDSAVYLCASSLLPGLADNEQFFGPGTRLTVL.